This T cell receptor beta chain was identified in a study of cytomegalovirus exposure and HLA in healthy donors. Background on the study: Per a later analysis, the roughly 680 first-cohort and 95 to 150 validation repertoires shared one platform.

Separation from the roughly 690-subject first cohort characterized the roughly 120-subject validation cohort, to which the donors belonged. Overall study findings and caveats: TCR clusters originating in the first cohort tended to co-occur in the 120 validation repertoires, according to a later analysis.

The data were produced by immunoSEQ multiplex PCR, yet TCRdb's version contains in-frame clones alone and is incomplete. The repertoire holds about 110,000 clones, with approximately 91% as singletons. Points on this clone: Antigen specificity is unknown.

Specimen: PBMCs. The TCR comes from a young woman in good health and CMV-seronegative.

The CDR3 region has the DNA TGTGCCAGCAGCACGGGGACAGAATCTACCTACGAGCAGTACTTC. The encoded protein is CASSTGTESTYEQYF. The V gene is TRBV7-2, the J gene TRBJ2-7; 7 nucleotides agree with TRBD1. J lost 2 bases, V lost 5 bases, and 9 bases had no gene match. The CDR3 consists of 15 residues. CDR1 SGHTA and CDR2 FQGNSA come from the germline V gene.